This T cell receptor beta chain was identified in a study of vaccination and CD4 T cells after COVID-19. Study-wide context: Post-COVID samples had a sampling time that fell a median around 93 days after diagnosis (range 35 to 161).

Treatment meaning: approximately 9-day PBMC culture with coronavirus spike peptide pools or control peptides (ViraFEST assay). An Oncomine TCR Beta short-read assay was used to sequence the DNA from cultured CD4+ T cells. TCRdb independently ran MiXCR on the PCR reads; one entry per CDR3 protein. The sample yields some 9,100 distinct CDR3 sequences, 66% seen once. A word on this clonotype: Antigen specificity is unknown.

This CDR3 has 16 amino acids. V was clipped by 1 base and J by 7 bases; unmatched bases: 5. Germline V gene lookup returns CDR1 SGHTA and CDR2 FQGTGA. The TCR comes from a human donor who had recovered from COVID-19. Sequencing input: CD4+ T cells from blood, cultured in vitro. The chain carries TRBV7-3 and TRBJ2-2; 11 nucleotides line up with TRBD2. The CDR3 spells CASSLNSGGAGGELFF. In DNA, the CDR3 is TGTGCCAGCAGCTTAAATAGCGGGGGGGCAGGCGGGGAGCTGTTTTTT.